This paragraph reports one TCR beta chain. This CDR3 region has 16 residues. The V gene's germline CDR1 is SGHTS and CDR2 YDEGEE. The J segment lost 7 bases and the V segment lost 4 bases, leaving 7 bases of the junction unmatched. The Seattle site enrolled patients during active infection and followed them longitudinally. This entry is derived from a study of blood T cell repertoires in COVID-19. Per the study methods: The authors estimated nucleated cell counts from reference gene primer amplification. The data were produced by immunoSEQ multiplex PCR, yet TCRdb's version contains in-frame clones alone and is incomplete. The V and J calls and the clone size are those of that table, but D and trimming were determined from the DNA. Among 200,000 to 250,000 clones listed, approximately 90% were seen once.

Sequences were obtained from peripheral blood. The chain couples TRBV5-8 to TRBJ1-6; 11 bases are a match to TRBD1. The TCR comes from a man aged 30-40 years with COVID-19, enrolled during active disease. CDR3 nucleotide sequence: TGTGCCAGCAGCCCATTCCGGACAGGGGGCAATTCACCCCTCCACTTT. It specifies CASSPFRTGGNSPLHF. Full variable domain (remainder filled in from reference TRBV5-8 and TRBJ1-6): EAGVTQSPTHLIKTRGQQATLRCSPISGHTSVYWYQQALGLGLQFLLWYDEGEERNRGNFPPRFSGRQFPNYSSELNVNALELEDSALYLCASSPFRTGGNSPLHFGNGTRLTVT.